This TCR beta chain was retrieved from a study of cytomegalovirus exposure and HLA in healthy donors. A word on this clone: What it binds is not known.

Method: immunoSEQ multiplex PCR; TCRdb's copy keeps in-frame clones and lacks some. The repertoire holds 180,000 or so clones, with about nine tenths as singletons. Study results and caveats: It was found in a later analysis that first-cohort TCR clusters tended to co-occur in the 100 to 150 validation repertoires. Cytomegalovirus association was assigned to more than 150 TCR beta chains. Reportedly, cytomegalovirus status was diagnosed with high sensitivity and specificity.

V lost 1 base and J lost 4; bases outside the gene matches: 8. The germline CDR1 and CDR2 sequences are SEHNR and FQNEAQ (reference sequence). This CDR3 contains 16 residues. Separate from the roughly 700-subject first cohort was the roughly 120-subject validation cohort, to which the donors belonged. This clonotype was obtained from a man aged 18 to 29 in good health and CMV-seropositive. Sequencing used PBMCs. The V and J genes are TRBV7-9 and TRBJ2-7; 9 positions agree with TRBD1. The CDR3: CASSLGPDRGGYEQYF. The CDR3 coding sequence is TGTGCCAGCAGCTTAGGCCCGGACAGGGGAGGGTACGAGCAGTACTTC.